The 15 T cell receptor beta chains given below trace back to one sample, sequenced in a study of beta chain features in type 1 diabetes. The entirety of the isolated RNA underwent reverse transcription, so expressed TCRB transcripts were sequenced. Some clones are missing from TCRdb's copy, which holds only in-frame ones; the method was immunoSEQ multiplex PCR. Counted here are some 150,000 clones, 11% occurring once; the ten biggest clones make up around 2%. What was sequenced was central memory CD4+ T cells from blood. Source of these receptors: a young man in good health.

This clone was observed a few times. This chain connects TRBV19 to TRBJ2-7, with D unclear. The CDR3 totals 13 residues. Germline CDR1 LNHDA, CDR2 SQIVND (reference sequence). Deletions cut 3 bases from V and 2 bases from J, with 8 bases between. CDR3 in DNA: TGTGCCAGTAGTATTAGGCCAGCCTACGAGCAGTACTTC. It is translated as CASSIRPAYEQYF.

The rearrangement joins TRBV14 to TRBJ1-6, with TRBD1 as a possible D gene (5 bases). The V end lost 2 bases, the J end lost 10 bases, and 18 bases lay between the germline ends. CDR1 is SGHDN, CDR2 FVKESK, per germline. There are 16 residues in the CDR3. The CDR3 protein is CASSQLEGRGGSPLHF. The CDR3 bases are TGTGCCAGCAGCCAATTGGAGGGGAGGGGTGGCTCACCCCTCCACTTT.

The genes are TRBV25-1 and TRBJ1-2; no definite D call. This CDR3 comprises 14 residues. Trimming cost V 2 bases and J 0 bases, with 7 bases left between them. CDR1 is MGHDK, CDR2 SYGVNS, per germline. Here the CDR3 DNA reads TGTGCCAGCAGTGAACAACAGCCTAACTATGGCTACACCTTC. Protein: CASSEQQPNYGYTF.

V and J are TRBV5-4 and TRBJ2-1; D not resolved. Germline CDR1 and CDR2: SGHNT and YYREEE (reference sequence). The CDR3 has 14 amino acids. The germline V and J ends were trimmed by 4 bases and 4 bases, with 12 bases remaining between them. CDR3 loop: CASSLAHPYNEQFF. DNA for the CDR3: TGTGCCAGCAGCCTCGCGCACCCGTACAATGAGCAGTTCTTC. The full variable domain, completed using reference TRBV5-4 and TRBJ2-1, is ETGVTQSPTHLIKTRGQQVTLRCSSQSGHNTVSWYQQALGQGPQFIFQYYREEENGRGNFPPRFSGLQFPNYSSELNVNALELDDSALYLCASSLAHPYNEQFFGPGTRLTVL.

This clone has just a few counts. The chain links TRBV4-2 to TRBJ2-3, with D uncertain. The CDR3 loop spans 15 amino acids. Trimming cost V 4 bases and J 3 bases, with 14 bases left between them. The germline CDR1 and CDR2 sequences are LGHNA and YNFKEQ. CDR3 DNA sequence: TGTGCCAGCAGCCGAAACCCGGGTGGAACAGATACGCAGTATTTT. It yields the protein CASSRNPGGTDTQYF.

V and J are TRBV28 and TRBJ1-4; no clear D. The CDR3 has 12 residues. Germline lookup yields CDR1 MDHEN and CDR2 SYDVKM. V was cut by 5 bases and J by 10 bases, with 11 bases left in between. The CDR3 protein is CASSASGRKLFF. In DNA form, the CDR3 reads TGTGCCAGCAGTGCCTCCGGGAGAAAACTGTTTTTT. The full variable domain, with the rest looked up from reference TRBV28 and TRBJ1-4, is DVKVTQSSRYLVKRTGEKVFLECVQDMDHENMFWYRQDPGLGLRLIYFSYDVKMKEKGDIPEGYSVSREKKERFSLILESASTNQTSMYLCASSASGRKLFFGSGTQLSVL.

This clone was seen ten or more times. V and J are TRBV4-3 and TRBJ2-4; weak D call: TRBD1 (5 bases). Trimming took off 0 bases at V and 2 bases at J, with 14 bases between the two ends. This CDR3 comprises 17 residues. Germline CDR1 reads LGHNA; CDR2 reads YSLEER. CDR3 bases: TGCGCCAGCAGCCAAGATCTTGCAGGGTCGTCCAAAAACATTCAGTACTTC. Protein product: CASSQDLAGSSKNIQYF.

The chain recombines TRBV7-9 with TRBJ1-4; D is unresolved. Per the germline V gene, CDR1 is SEHNR and CDR2 is FQNEAQ (reference sequence). The CDR3 consists of 14 residues. Trimming stripped 5 bases from V and 7 bases from J, with 14 bases between. In DNA form, the CDR3 reads TGTGCCAGCAGCCGCCAGGAGCCCGTTGAAAAACTGTTTTTT. Residues: CASSRQEPVEKLFF.

This clone has more than one count but fewer than ten. The chain joins TRBV18 to TRBJ1-1, with D possibly TRBD1 on 5 matching bases. Per germline, CDR1 KGHSH and CDR2 LQKENI. The ends were cut back, 3 bases at V and 1 base at J, with 9 bases in the middle. The CDR3 has 14 residues. The CDR3 region has the DNA TGTGCCAGCTCACCTGGCACAGGGAACACTGAAGCTTTCTTT. The encoded protein is CASSPGTGNTEAFF.

The chain employs TRBV28 and TRBJ1-5, with TRBD1 matching 8 bases. The junction had 5 bases not matched to a gene; V was cut back by 4 bases and J by 6 bases. Germline V gene sequence: CDR1 MDHEN, CDR2 SYDVKM. This CDR3 region has 14 residues. The CDR3 is CASSSQGARQPQHF. CDR3 DNA: TGTGCCAGCAGTTCTCAGGGGGCTCGTCAGCCCCAGCATTTT.

This clone has ten or more counts. V and J are TRBV15 and TRBJ2-3; D is uncertain. Trimming pared 1 base from V and 1 base from J, leaving 12 bases between. CDR1 and CDR2 (germline): LNHNV, YYDKDF (reference sequence). CDR3 length: 16 amino acids. The CDR3 sequence: CATSRAQPGGTDTQYF. For the CDR3, the DNA is TGTGCCACCAGCAGAGCACAGCCTGGGGGCACAGATACGCAGTATTTT.

This clone was seen at least ten times. The chain is built from TRBV6-5 and TRBJ2-3; TRBD2 matches at 8 bases. There are 16 residues in the CDR3. CDR1 and CDR2 (germline): MNHEY, SVGAGI. After removal of 0 bases from V and 5 bases from J, the junction contained 7 bases not matched to a gene. The CDR3 sequence is CASSYSSGSGRDTQYF. CDR3 DNA: TGTGCCAGCAGTTACTCGAGCGGGAGTGGGCGAGATACGCAGTATTTT.

The genes are TRBV5-1 and TRBJ1-4, with no clear D. V was trimmed by 4 bases and J by 5 bases, leaving 15 bases between them. The CDR3 is made up of 15 amino acids. Looked up from germline, CDR1 is SGHRS and CDR2 is YFSETQ. The CDR3 DNA sequence: TGCGCCAGCAGCGCCGGTGGTACAGCGAATGAAAAACTGTTTTTT. This gives the protein CASSAGGTANEKLFF.

This clone was detected many times. The CDR3 here is CASRVSGEQYF. The CDR3 region has the DNA TGTGCCAGCAGGGTCTCTGGCGAGCAGTACTTC. V is TRBV2 and J is TRBJ2-7; D is unclear. Trimming cost V 6 bases and J 6 bases, with 9 bases left between them. Germline-derived CDR1 and CDR2 are SNHLY and FYNNEI. The CDR3 sequence is 11 residues long.

This chain links TRBV18 with TRBJ2-1; D not resolved. Looked up from germline, CDR1 is KGHSH and CDR2 is LQKENI. This CDR3 has 15 amino acids. V was pared by 0 bases and J by 0 bases, with 6 bases between. The DNA of the CDR3 is TGTGCCAGCTCACCACCTACCATCTCCTACAATGAGCAGTTCTTC. Encoded protein: CASSPPTISYNEQFF.